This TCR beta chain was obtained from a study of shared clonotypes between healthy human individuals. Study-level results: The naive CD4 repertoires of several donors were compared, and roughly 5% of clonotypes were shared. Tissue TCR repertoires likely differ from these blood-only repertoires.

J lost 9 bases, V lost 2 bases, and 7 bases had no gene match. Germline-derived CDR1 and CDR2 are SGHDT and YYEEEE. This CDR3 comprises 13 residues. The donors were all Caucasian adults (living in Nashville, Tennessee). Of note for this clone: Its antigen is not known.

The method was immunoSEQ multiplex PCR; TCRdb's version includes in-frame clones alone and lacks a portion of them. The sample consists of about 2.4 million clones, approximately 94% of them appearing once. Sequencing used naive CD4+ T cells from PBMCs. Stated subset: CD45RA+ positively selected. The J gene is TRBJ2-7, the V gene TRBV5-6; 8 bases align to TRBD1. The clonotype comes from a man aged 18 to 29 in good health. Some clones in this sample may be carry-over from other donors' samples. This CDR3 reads CASSLQGVDAQYF. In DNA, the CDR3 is TGTGCCAGCAGCTTACAGGGGGTTGACGCGCAGTACTTC.